This entry lists 17 T cell receptor beta chains sequenced from one sample in a study of blood T cell repertoires in COVID-19. The data were produced by immunoSEQ multiplex PCR, yet TCRdb's version contains in-frame clones alone and is incomplete. Of 150,000 to 200,000 clones listed, 88% are singletons. The sequencing sample was made of peripheral blood. The receptors shown here come from a man aged 35-49 years with active or convalescent COVID-19.

The gene calls are TRBV19 and TRBJ1-6; no firm D call. With 3 bases removed from V and 6 bases from J, the gap between germline ends came to 15 bases. The germline gives CDR1 LNHDA, CDR2 SQIVND (reference sequence). This CDR3 has 16 residues. In nucleotides, the CDR3 is TGTGCCAGTAGTATTCGAGGGAACCCCGGTAATTCACCCCTCCACTTT. Amino acids: CASSIRGNPGNSPLHF.

This sequence joins TRBV11-2 and TRBJ2-7, with 10 nucleotides matching TRBD2. The CDR3 has 17 amino acids. Germline CDR1 is SGHAT and CDR2 is FQNNGV. With V trimmed by 2 bases and J by 1 base, 8 bases remained unmatched. CDR3 loop: CASSLSLAGVWSYEQYF. DNA of the CDR3: TGTGCCAGCAGCTTATCGCTAGCGGGAGTTTGGTCCTACGAGCAGTACTTC.

The J gene is TRBJ1-4, the V gene TRBV5-1; the D is unclear. The CDR3 consists of 15 residues. Germline CDR1 reads SGHRS; CDR2 reads YFSETQ. Trimming pared 3 bases from V and 7 bases from J, leaving 16 bases between. CDR3 region: CASSSTPDRSEKLFF. DNA for the CDR3: TGCGCCAGCAGCTCAACCCCAGATAGGAGTGAAAAACTGTTTTTT.

This chain uses TRBV6-6 with TRBJ2-7; 7 bases line up with TRBD2. V lost 2 bases and J lost 7; bases outside the gene matches: 8. Germline CDR1 and CDR2: MNHNY and SVGAGI (reference sequence). This CDR3 is built from 14 residues. CDR3 in DNA: TGTGCCAGCAGTTACGCGACTCAGGGAGGGGAGCAGTACTTC. Amino acid sequence: CASSYATQGGEQYF.

The chain links TRBV2 to TRBJ2-7; D uncertain. This CDR3 is 14 amino acids long. The ends were cut back, 4 bases at V and 0 bases at J, with 10 bases in the middle. CDR1 SNHLY and CDR2 FYNNEI come from the germline V gene. CDR3 residues: CASSVGSHSYEQYF. DNA for the CDR3: TGTGCCAGCAGTGTGGGCAGCCACTCCTACGAGCAGTACTTC.

V gene TRBV11-3 combines with J gene TRBJ2-3; D perhaps matches TRBD2 (7 bases). Trimming cost V 5 bases and J 6 bases, with 21 bases left between them. Germline V gene sequence: CDR1 SGHNT, CDR2 YENEEA. The CDR3 spans 16 residues. CDR3 nucleotide sequence: TGTGCCAGCAGCCCGGGGGGCGGGGGATTTTCGGATACGCAGTATTTT. Translated: CASSPGGGGFSDTQYF. The full variable domain, in which reference TRBV11-3 and TRBJ2-3 provide the parts outside the CDR3, is EAGVVQSPRYKIIEKKQPVAFWCNPISGHNTLYWYLQNLGQGPELLIRYENEEAVDDSQLPKDRFSAERLKGVDSTLKIQPAELGDSAVYLCASSPGGGGFSDTQYFGPGTRLTVL.

The chain joins TRBV5-4 to TRBJ2-2; 7 positions match TRBD1. V dropped 5 bases and J dropped 2; count of bases not matched to a gene: 6. Germline-derived CDR1 and CDR2 are SGHNT and YYREEE (reference sequence). This CDR3 region has 15 residues. Here the CDR3 reads CASSPGQINTGELFF. The CDR3 nucleotides read TGTGCCAGCAGTCCGGGACAGATTAACACCGGGGAGCTGTTTTTT. The complete variable domain, with remaining parts taken from reference TRBV5-4 and TRBJ2-2, reads ETGVTQSPTHLIKTRGQQVTLRCSSQSGHNTVSWYQQALGQGPQFIFQYYREEENGRGNFPPRFSGLQFPNYSSELNVNALELDDSALYLCASSPGQINTGELFFGEGSRLTVL.

The gene calls are TRBV6-5 and TRBJ1-3; D remains unclear. This CDR3 is 16 amino acids long. Germline lookup yields CDR1 MNHEY and CDR2 SVGAGI. V shed 0 bases and J shed 0 bases, with 9 bases lying between them. CDR3 sequence (DNA): TGTGCCAGCAGTTACTCAGCGGCCTTCTCTGGAAACACCATATATTTT. Protein sequence: CASSYSAAFSGNTIYF.

Worth noting for this clone: The germline gene is not matched at one end of the junction; a read error may be the cause. In DNA form, the CDR3 reads TGTGCCAGCAGCACTACCGGGACAGGGAACCCTGAAGCTTTCTTT. It codes for CASSTTGTGNPEAFF. The rearrangement uses TRBV28 and TRBJ1-1; 9 nucleotides agree with TRBD1. The germline CDR1 and CDR2 sequences are MDHEN and SYDVKM. The CDR3 runs 15 residues.

The chain is built from TRBV6-5 and TRBJ1-3; 7 bases agree with TRBD1. The length of the CDR3 is 15 residues. Germline CDR1 reads MNHEY; CDR2 reads SVGAGI. Trimming cost V 4 bases and J 5 bases; bases outside gene matches: 8. This chain's CDR3 is CASSSADRSRNTIYF. The CDR3 nucleotides read TGTGCCAGCAGTTCCGCGGACAGGTCCAGAAACACCATATATTTT.

The chain employs TRBV19 and TRBJ2-4, with 8 bases identical to TRBD2. Losses at the gene ends were 1 base for V and 8 bases for J; bases not matched to a gene: 4. This CDR3 region has 14 residues. CDR1 is LNHDA and CDR2 is SQIVND in the germline V gene (reference sequence). CDR3 in DNA: TGTGCCAGTAGTATAGCCGGGGGGGCGGACATTCAGTACTTC. Translation gives CASSIAGGADIQYF.

The rearrangement joins TRBV6-1 to TRBJ2-7, with TRBD2 identical over 12 bases. Germline V lookup: CDR1 MNHNS, CDR2 SASEGT. Trimming at V came to 2 bases and at J to 5 bases, leaving 4 bases not matched to a gene. The CDR3 sequence is 15 residues long. The CDR3 spells CASSELAGGLDEQYF. The CDR3 DNA reads TGTGCCAGCAGTGAACTAGCGGGGGGGCTAGACGAGCAGTACTTC.

This clone has only one observation. The chain links TRBV5-1 to TRBJ2-1, with 10 positions matching TRBD2. V shed 2 bases and J 7 bases; nucleotides not matched to a gene: 6. Germline-derived CDR1 and CDR2 are SGHRS and YFSETQ. The CDR3 consists of 15 residues. The CDR3: CASSFQAGGPNEQFF. The CDR3 coding sequence is TGCGCCAGCAGCTTCCAAGCGGGAGGGCCAAATGAGCAGTTCTTC.

The V gene is TRBV19, the J gene TRBJ2-3; 9 bases are a match to TRBD1. Germline CDR1 LNHDA, CDR2 SQIVND (reference sequence). J lost 2 bases, V lost 5 bases, and 8 bases had no gene match. This CDR3 contains 16 residues. CDR3 coding DNA: TGTGCCAGTAGTGCACAGGGGGCTAACCCCACAGATACGCAGTATTTT. Amino acids: CASSAQGANPTDTQYF.

V is TRBV4-1 and J is TRBJ1-1; maybe TRBD1 (6 bases). CDR3 length: 15 amino acids. Germline V lookup: CDR1 MGHRA, CDR2 YSYEKL. The CDR3 DNA is TGCCTAATACAGGGCAAATGCGAACTGAACACTGAAGCTTTCTTT. As protein: CLIQGKCELNTEAFF.

This chain joins TRBV3-1 (or the pseudogene TRBV3-2) and TRBJ1-5; the match to TRBD1 covers 8 bases. Per the germline V gene, CDR1 is LGHDT and CDR2 is YNNKEL (reference sequence). The CDR3 runs 14 residues. Trimming cost V 0 bases and J 7 bases; bases outside gene matches: 2. The CDR3 nucleotides are TGTGCCAGCAGCCAAGAGACAGGGGAACAGCCCCAGCATTTT. Translating it yields CASSQETGEQPQHF.

This clone was picked up a small number of times. The chain carries TRBV7-9 and TRBJ2-5, with 14 nucleotides matching TRBD2. The CDR3 is made up of 17 amino acids. Germline lookup yields CDR1 SEHNR and CDR2 FQNEAQ (reference sequence). V lost 5 bases to trimming and J lost 2 bases; unmatched junction nucleotides: 7. The CDR3 loop is CASSHGLAGGGQETQYF. CDR3 DNA: TGTGCCAGCAGCCACGGACTAGCGGGGGGCGGACAAGAGACCCAGTACTTC.